This T cell receptor beta chain derives from a study of tumor-infiltrating lymphocytes in primary liver carcinoma. Across the whole study: Roughly 3.5 to 7.13 million productive TCRbeta reads came from each sample, comparable across tissue types.

The germline V gene encodes CDR1 SEHNR and CDR2 FQNEAQ (reference sequence). CDR3 length: 13 amino acids. V was clipped by 5 bases and J by 5 bases, with 9 bases between them. Germline DNA was also extracted, while the blood RNA originated from unsorted whole blood. Synthesis of TCR beta cDNA was carried out from approximately 470 ng total RNA with a constant-region primer. Researchers made the TCR beta libraries by running three nested multiplex PCR rounds with slightly modified ARM-PCR. Use of TRBV1-TRBV30 forward primers with a C-beta reverse primer characterized the first two PCR rounds, which lasted roughly 9 cycles each. From the multiplex PCR reads, TCRdb called clonotypes with MiXCR, one entry per CDR3 protein. The table shows 190,000 or so distinct CDR3 sequences, with 65% occurring only once.

The specimen was peripheral blood. V usage is TRBV7-9 and J usage is TRBJ1-4, with D unclear. This receptor was identified in a woman aged 55 to 70 with primary liver carcinoma and hepatitis B virus infection. The CDR3 DNA sequence: TGTGCCAGCAGCCTCGGACGGAATGAAAAACTGTTTTTT. It is translated as CASSLGRNEKLFF.